Reported below is one TCR beta chain. No antigen is known for it. The data stem from a study of human CD8 memory T cell subsets. The study's findings and limits: The T cell repertoires of the stem-like memory and precursor exhausted subsets exhibited minimal overlap with one another.

Germline values: CDR1 SQVTM, CDR2 ANQGSEA. This CDR3 is built from 11 residues. TCR beta libraries were made by UMI-labeled 5' RACE. Following a re-call of the 5' RACE reads, TCRdb has one entry per CDR3 protein and lacks DNA. The table lists around 5,000 distinct CDR3 sequences. Progenitor exhausted-like CD8+ memory cells (TPEX) were CCR7+ PD-1+ TIGIT+. Total CD8+ T cells came from negative magnetic enrichment. The authors drew RNA from duplicate vials of roughly 150,000 sorted CD8+ T cells per subset. Material for sequencing was CD8+ T cells from PBMCs. The sequence came from a human donor in good health. The rearrangement joins TRBV29-1 to TRBJ2-1. This CDR3 reads CSVEWGSMQFF.